The next 23 T cell receptor beta chains were all read from a single sample in a study of shared clonotypes between healthy human individuals. Libraries were prepared by immunoSEQ multiplex PCR; TCRdb keeps only in-frame clonotypes and omits some of them. Here the sample spans fewer than 3 million clones, 92% being singletons. The sequencing sample was made of naive CD4+ T cells from PBMCs. Stated subset: CD45RA+ positively selected. These receptors came from a man aged 18 to 30 in good health. Some clones in this sample may be carry-over from other donors' samples.

This clone was seen once. The chain couples TRBV9 to TRBJ2-3; no clear D. CDR3 size: 15 residues. From germline, CDR1 is SGDLS and CDR2 YYNGEE. Trimming took off 0 bases at V and 5 bases at J, with 13 bases between the two ends. The CDR3 nucleotides are TGTGCCAGCAGCGTAGGAGTCACTCGAGGAGATACGCAGTATTTT. Protein product: CASSVGVTRGDTQYF.

CDR3 DNA sequence: TGCAGCGCGACGGGACTAGCGGGAGGATGGACCCAGTACTTC. Translating gives CSATGLAGGWTQYF. This rearrangement joins TRBV29-1 to TRBJ2-5; 15 bases are a match to TRBD2. In germline, CDR1 is SQVTM, CDR2 ANQGSEA. The CDR3 is 14 residues long. Trimming at V came to 7 bases and at J to 7 bases, leaving 7 bases not matched to a gene.

This sequence joins TRBV7-2 and TRBJ2-7, with D possibly being TRBD1 or TRBD2 (5 bases each). Per germline, CDR1 SGHTA and CDR2 FQGNSA. The germline V and J ends were trimmed by 4 bases and 4 bases, with 14 bases remaining between them. The CDR3 length is 14 residues. Here the CDR3 DNA reads TGTGCCAGCAGCTCGTCCTGGGGGTCTTACGAGCAGTACTTC. Protein: CASSSSWGSYEQYF.

The V and J genes are TRBV11-3 and TRBJ2-5; 8 nucleotides align to TRBD2. Germline CDR1 is SGHNT and CDR2 is YENEEA. The CDR3 covers 16 residues. V gave up 5 bases and J gave up 0 bases; unmatched junction bases: 8. The CDR3 reads CASSRGGQTYQETQYF. The CDR3 bases are TGTGCCAGCAGCCGCGGGGGGCAGACGTACCAAGAGACCCAGTACTTC. The entire variable domain, with the rest obtained from reference TRBV11-3 and TRBJ2-5, is as follows: EAGVVQSPRYKIIEKKQPVAFWCNPISGHNTLYWYLQNLGQGPELLIRYENEEAVDDSQLPKDRFSAERLKGVDSTLKIQPAELGDSAVYLCASSRGGQTYQETQYFGPGTRLLVL.

This clone was detected a few times. The V gene is TRBV9, the J gene TRBJ1-2; TRBD1 agrees at 9 bases. Germline CDR1 is SGDLS and CDR2 is YYNGEE. The CDR3 has 14 amino acids. V gave up 5 bases and J gave up 7 bases; unmatched junction bases: 9. The CDR3 region is CASSTWDRASGYTF. CDR3 coding DNA: TGTGCCAGCAGTACCTGGGACAGGGCTTCTGGCTACACCTTC.

This chain joins TRBV5-4 and TRBJ2-1, with 9 bases fitting TRBD1. Germline V gene data show CDR1 as SGHNT and CDR2 as YYREEE (reference sequence). The ends lost 4 bases at V and 3 bases at J; junction bases unmatched: 14. This CDR3 has 18 amino acids. CDR3 region: CASSPAQGTGRDYNEQFF. The CDR3 DNA is TGTGCCAGCAGCCCAGCTCAGGGGACAGGGAGGGACTACAATGAGCAGTTCTTC.

On this clone: Other DNA sequences of this sample code for an identical CDR3. This chain links TRBV9 with TRBJ1-1; perhaps TRBD1 as D (5 bases). V was clipped by 0 bases and J by 0 bases, with 9 bases between them. Germline values: CDR1 SGDLS, CDR2 YYNGEE. The CDR3 runs to 15 residues. CDR3 sequence (DNA): TGTGCCAGCAGCGTAGTGGGGACGGTGAACACTGAAGCTTTCTTT. Its protein is CASSVVGTVNTEAFF.

The chain carries TRBV5-1 and TRBJ2-7; the match to TRBD2 covers 10 bases. Trimming cost V 3 bases and J 3 bases; bases outside gene matches: 3. Germline V gene data show CDR1 as SGHRS and CDR2 as YFSETQ. The CDR3 totals 14 residues. CDR3 region: CASSSSGSIYEQYF. The CDR3 DNA sequence: TGCGCCAGCAGCTCTAGCGGGAGTATCTACGAGCAGTACTTC.

The chain joins TRBV9 to TRBJ2-5; 7 nucleotides agree with TRBD2. V dropped 2 bases and J dropped 3; count of bases not matched to a gene: 1. The CDR3 runs 13 residues. Germline V CDR1 and CDR2: SGDLS, YYNGEE. The CDR3 sequence is CASSVSGKETQYF. The CDR3, as DNA: TGTGCCAGCAGCGTGAGCGGGAAAGAGACCCAGTACTTC.

V gene TRBV6-1 combines with J gene TRBJ1-2; 8 nucleotides align to TRBD1. The CDR3 is made up of 14 amino acids. Germline V gene data show CDR1 as MNHNS and CDR2 as SASEGT. After removal of 4 bases from V and 0 bases from J, the junction contained 1 base not matched to a gene. CDR3 amino acids: CASSVQGANYGYTF. DNA of the CDR3: TGTGCCAGCAGTGTACAGGGGGCTAACTATGGCTACACCTTC.

For this clone: Other DNA sequences in this specimen translate into the identical CDR3. The chain combines TRBV7-2 with TRBJ1-2, with 8 bases lining up with TRBD1. The CDR3 is 13 amino acids. Germline V gene lookup returns CDR1 SGHTA and CDR2 FQGNSA. V lost 3 bases and J lost 3; bases outside the gene matches: 0. CDR3 sequence: CASSLGQDYGYTF. CDR3 nucleotides: TGTGCCAGCAGCTTGGGACAGGACTATGGCTACACCTTC.

The J gene is TRBJ2-3, the V gene TRBV5-1; weak D call: TRBD1 (6 bases). The germline gives CDR1 SGHRS, CDR2 YFSETQ. The CDR3 sequence is 17 residues long. The V gene lost 1 base and the J gene lost 2 bases, with 17 bases spanning the gap. In DNA, the CDR3 is TGCGCCAGCAGCTTGACCGGGACACGCTCTCCCACAGATACGCAGTATTTT. Amino acids: CASSLTGTRSPTDTQYF. Full variable domain (rest looked up from reference TRBV5-1 and TRBJ2-3): KAGVTQTPRYLIKTRGQQVTLSCSPISGHRSVSWYQQTPGQGLQFLFEYFSETQRNKGNFPGRFSGRQFSNSRSEMNVSTLELGDSALYLCASSLTGTRSPTDTQYFGPGTRLTVL.

This clone was recorded only once. Other DNA sequences of this sample code for an identical CDR3. This chain joins TRBV6-1 and TRBJ2-3, with D unclear. Germline V CDR1 and CDR2: MNHNS, SASEGT. This CDR3 is 13 amino acids long. V dropped 4 bases and J dropped 2 bases, with 7 bases sitting between them. DNA for the CDR3: TGTGCCAGCAGTGTCGGGCCCACAGATACGCAGTATTTT. As protein: CASSVGPTDTQYF.

This clone was counted once. The chain couples TRBV4-2 to TRBJ2-2, with D perhaps given as TRBD1 or TRBD2 (5 bases each). This CDR3 is built from 15 residues. Germline V gives CDR1 LGHNA, CDR2 YNFKEQ. V lost 4 bases and J 1 base, leaving 10 bases between the germline ends. CDR3 coding DNA: TGTGCCAGCAGCCGGGGCAGCGGGAACACCGGGGAGCTGTTTTTT. Translating gives CASSRGSGNTGELFF.

J is TRBJ2-7 and V is TRBV2; 12 nucleotides agree with TRBD1. Per the germline V gene, CDR1 is SNHLY and CDR2 is FYNNEI. The CDR3 runs 16 residues. The V segment lost 5 bases and the J segment 5 bases; nucleotides outside the gene matches: 10. The CDR3 sequence is CASSSPGQGARDEQYF. The CDR3 DNA follows: TGTGCCAGCAGTTCTCCGGGACAGGGGGCGAGGGACGAGCAGTACTTC.

This clone was detected only a few times. The DNA of the CDR3 is TGTGCCTGGAGTGCCGGGACGATAGCCAAAAACATTCAGTACTTC. Translated, it gives CAWSAGTIAKNIQYF. The rearrangement uses TRBV30 and TRBJ2-4, with D possibly called TRBD1 or TRBD2 (5 bases each). The germline V gene encodes CDR1 GTSNPN and CDR2 SVGIG (reference sequence). The CDR3 covers 15 residues. V lost 1 base to trimming and J lost 0 bases, with 10 bases between them.

The table lists this clone with a count of one. The genes are TRBV27 and TRBJ2-2; 13 nucleotides align to TRBD2. V dropped 4 bases and J dropped 5; count of bases not matched to a gene: 13. The CDR3 consists of 19 residues. Per the germline V gene, CDR1 is MNHEY and CDR2 is SMNVEV (reference sequence). The CDR3 loop is CASSSQRTSGSGVTGELFF. The CDR3 DNA reads TGTGCCAGCAGTTCCCAAAGGACTAGCGGGAGCGGAGTTACCGGGGAGCTGTTTTTT.

V usage is TRBV28 and J usage is TRBJ1-5; TRBD1 aligns across 7 bases. CDR3 length equals 15 residues. V was clipped by 6 bases and J by 4 bases; unmatched bases: 9. CDR1 MDHEN and CDR2 SYDVKM come from the germline V gene. The CDR3 DNA is TGTGCCAGCAGGAGAACGGCAGGGGGGAATCAGCCCCAGCATTTT. Its protein is CASRRTAGGNQPQHF.

This sequence joins TRBV28 and TRBJ2-1, with D possibly matching TRBD2 (6 bases). The CDR3 has 15 amino acids. Germline values: CDR1 MDHEN, CDR2 SYDVKM. Trimming left V 6 bases short and J 5 bases short, with 17 bases between. The CDR3 nucleotides are TGTGCCAGCAGCCTCTGGGAGGACGACAACAATGAGCAGTTCTTC. Residues: CASSLWEDDNNEQFF.

The chain is built from TRBV15 and TRBJ2-2; TRBD1 matches at 7 bases. Per the germline V gene, CDR1 is LNHNV and CDR2 is YYDKDF (reference sequence). CDR3 length: 15 residues. V gave up 3 bases and J gave up 4 bases; unmatched junction bases: 5. CDR3 in amino acids: CATSRQTGSTGELFF. CDR3 in DNA: TGTGCCACCAGCAGGCAGACAGGGAGCACCGGGGAGCTGTTTTTT.

This rearrangement joins TRBV7-6 to TRBJ2-3; 9 nucleotides align to TRBD2. V trimming: 3 bases; J trimming: 1 base; junction bases outside the gene matches: 11. Germline V gene sequence: CDR1 SGHVS, CDR2 FNYEAQ. CDR3 length: 18 residues. As DNA, the CDR3 is TGTGCCAGCAGCTTGGTCCAAGCGGGAGGAGTGGGCACAGATACGCAGTATTTT. Its translation is CASSLVQAGGVGTDTQYF.

This chain uses TRBV19 with TRBJ1-5; 8 nucleotides align to TRBD1. Germline CDR1 LNHDA, CDR2 SQIVND (reference sequence). The CDR3 covers 14 residues. Trimming took 8 bases from V and 6 from J; bases not matched to a gene: 9. CDR3 DNA sequence: TGTGCCAGTTCTGACAGGGGAGTGGTTCAGCCCCAGCATTTT. Translated, it gives CASSDRGVVQPQHF.

Notes on this clone: Other DNA sequences in this sample translate to the same CDR3. V usage is TRBV30 and J usage is TRBJ2-5; D unresolved. The CDR3 runs 13 residues. V was trimmed by 4 bases and J by 2 bases, leaving 11 bases between them. Germline V gene sequence: CDR1 GTSNPN, CDR2 SVGIG (reference sequence). CDR3 nucleotides: TGTGCCTGGATTGTGGGCGGTCAAGAGACCCAGTACTTC. Its protein product is CAWIVGGQETQYF.